The 21 T cell receptor beta chains given below trace back to one sample, sequenced in a study of human T cells and chemical hapten exposure. From the RACE reads, TCRdb called clonotypes with MiXCR, one entry per CDR3 protein. The top ten clones hold about 1.4% of a sample with around 110,000 distinct CDR3 sequences, 9.5% to 13% of them seen once. Specified time point: patch test 1, 2 weeks after DPC sensitization. Specified treatment: therapeutic diphenylcyclopropenone sensitization with weekly scalp DPC. The starting material was whole blood, obtained in connection with sensitization to the hapten diphenylcyclopropenone (DPC). These receptors came from a woman aged 45-60 years with alopecia areata. Some clones in this sample may be carry-over from other donors' samples.

The chain joins TRBV7-9 to TRBJ2-2; TRBD1 agrees at 7 bases. V was clipped by 6 bases and J by 6 bases; unmatched bases: 7. The germline V gene has CDR1 SEHNR and CDR2 FQNEAQ (reference sequence). The CDR3 is 14 amino acids. CDR3 coding DNA: TGTGCCAGCAGAGGGACAGTTGGAGCCGGGGAGCTGTTTTTT. Translated, it gives CASRGTVGAGELFF. The full variable domain, in which reference TRBV7-9 and TRBJ2-2 provide the parts outside the CDR3, is DTGVSQNPRHKITKRGQNVTFRCDPISEHNRLYWYRQTLGQGPEFLTYFQNEAQLEKSRLLSDRFSAERPKGSFSTLEIQRTEQGDSAMYLCASRGTVGAGELFFGEGSRLTVL.

This clonotype has ten or more counts. The gene calls are TRBV20-1 and TRBJ1-6, with D possibly TRBD1 on 5 matching bases. The V gene lost 5 bases and the J gene lost 9 bases, with 14 bases spanning the gap. This CDR3 has 13 residues. Germline values: CDR1 DFQATT, CDR2 SNEGSKA (reference sequence). The CDR3 loop is CSAVEGIFSPLHF. The CDR3 bases are TGCAGTGCTGTTGAGGGGATCTTTTCACCCCTCCACTTT.

This clonotype was picked up many times. This chain connects TRBV4-3 to TRBJ2-3; 8 nucleotides align to TRBD1. This CDR3 contains 16 residues. Losses at the gene ends were 0 bases for V and 6 bases for J; bases not matched to a gene: 8. The germline gives CDR1 LGHNA, CDR2 YSLEER. CDR3 DNA sequence: TGCGCCAGCAGCCAAGATATAGGGACAGGAAGGGATACGCAGTATTTT. Translated, it gives CASSQDIGTGRDTQYF.

This clonotype was seen at least ten times. This rearrangement joins TRBV5-1 to TRBJ2-7; TRBD1 agrees at 10 bases. Trimming at V came to 3 bases and at J to 3 bases, leaving 12 bases not matched to a gene. Germline V gene sequence: CDR1 SGHRS, CDR2 YFSETQ. CDR3 length equals 17 residues. The CDR3, as DNA: TGCGCCAGCAGCTATACCGCCGGGACAGGGGAGTACTACGAGCAGTACTTC. Protein: CASSYTAGTGEYYEQYF.

This clonotype was seen at least ten times. The J gene is TRBJ1-3, the V gene TRBV28, with D possibly TRBD1 on 5 matching bases. CDR3 length: 14 residues. V was shortened by 6 bases and J by 15 bases, with 24 bases between the two germline ends. Germline CDR1 MDHEN, CDR2 SYDVKM. The CDR3 protein is CASSSPGTAEMEYF. CDR3 sequence (DNA): TGTGCCAGCAGCAGTCCCGGGACGGCGGAAATGGAATATTTT.

The chain employs TRBV15 and TRBJ2-5; weak D call: TRBD2 (5 bases). This CDR3 region has 14 residues. V was clipped by 0 bases and J by 4 bases, with 9 bases between them. Germline V lookup: CDR1 LNHNV, CDR2 YYDKDF (reference sequence). CDR3 region: CATSRDRGLETQYF. CDR3 nucleotides: TGTGCCACCAGCAGAGACCGGGGATTAGAGACCCAGTACTTC.

V is TRBV20-1 and J is TRBJ1-1, with D perhaps matching TRBD1 (6 bases). V was trimmed by 1 base and J by 12 bases, leaving 18 bases between them. Germline values: CDR1 DFQATT, CDR2 SNEGSKA (reference sequence). The CDR3 contains 13 residues. CDR3 in DNA: TGCAGTGCTAGAGGGGGCAGGGGCCCAATCTCTTTCTTT. Translating it yields CSARGGRGPISFF.

V is TRBV28 and J is TRBJ2-1; the D is unclear. The CDR3 sequence is 14 residues long. Germline-derived CDR1 and CDR2 are MDHEN and SYDVKM. V was trimmed by 8 bases and J by 6 bases, leaving 17 bases between them. The CDR3 coding sequence is TGTGCCAGCTGCCGGGCCCCATACCTCAATGAGCAGTTCTTC. It codes for CASCRAPYLNEQFF.

This clonotype was observed a few times. The V call is TRBV20-1, the J call TRBJ2-3, with TRBD2 matching 13 bases. The CDR3 loop spans 14 amino acids. The germline gives CDR1 DFQATT, CDR2 SNEGSKA (reference sequence). J was trimmed by 5 bases and V by 6 bases; bases with no gene match: 5. CDR3: CSAILAGGKDTQYF. The CDR3 region has the DNA TGCAGTGCAATACTAGCGGGAGGGAAAGATACGCAGTATTTT.

This clonotype was seen only a few times. The chain combines TRBV5-1 with TRBJ2-1, with TRBD1 identical over 10 bases. CDR3 length equals 15 residues. Trimming cost V 3 bases and J 7 bases; bases outside gene matches: 7. Germline loops: CDR1 SGHRS, CDR2 YFSETQ. The CDR3 coding sequence is TGCGCCAGCAGCTCGAGTCTGGGACAGGGGAATGAGCAGTTCTTC. Encoded protein: CASSSSLGQGNEQFF.

This clonotype was counted at least ten times. This rearrangement joins TRBV18 to TRBJ1-5; D not certain. V was pared by 3 bases and J by 5 bases, with 8 bases between. The CDR3 is 13 amino acids. Germline assignment: CDR1 KGHSH and CDR2 LQKENI. The DNA for the CDR3 is TGTGCCAGCTCACCGCGAAGTGATCAGCCCCAGCATTTT. It specifies CASSPRSDQPQHF.

This clonotype was observed a handful of times. V is TRBV11-2 and J is TRBJ2-6; D is possibly TRBD1 (5 bases). V gave up 7 bases and J gave up 0 bases, with 19 bases separating them. The germline CDR1 and CDR2 sequences are SGHAT and FQNNGV. The CDR3 spans 18 residues. CDR3 coding DNA: TGTGCCAGCATCCGAAGGAGCCAGGGTTACTCTGGGGCCAACGTCCTGACTTTC. It specifies CASIRRSQGYSGANVLTF.

This clonotype was observed a few times. The genes are TRBV4-1 and TRBJ1-2; D ambiguous. Germline V gene data show CDR1 as MGHRA and CDR2 as YSYEKL. The V and J ends lost 1 base and 0 bases respectively, with 9 bases between them. The CDR3 has 15 residues. In DNA form, the CDR3 reads TGCGCCAGCAGCCAAGCATGGCCCTCTAACTATGGCTACACCTTC. Translating it yields CASSQAWPSNYGYTF.

Many counts were recorded for this clonotype. This chain uses TRBV6-5 with TRBJ2-5; a weak D match, TRBD1 (5 bases). The CDR3 length is 13 residues. From germline, CDR1 is MNHEY and CDR2 SVGAGI. V lost 4 bases to trimming and J lost 2 bases, with 8 bases between them. In DNA, the CDR3 is TGTGCCAGCAGTTCATCAGGGCAAGAGACCCAGTACTTC. Its protein product is CASSSSGQETQYF.

The sample holds many counts of this clonotype. The V call is TRBV12-3 or TRBV12-4, the J call TRBJ2-1, with TRBD2 matching over 8 bases. V shed 6 bases, J shed 8 bases, and the junction held 9 bases outside the gene matches. The CDR3 totals 14 residues. CDR3 nucleotides: TGTGCCAGCAGCCACCGGGGGGGCCTCCATGAGCAGTTCTTC. Amino acids: CASSHRGGLHEQFF.

This clonotype was seen repeatedly, ten times or more. The chain recombines TRBV11-2 with TRBJ2-7, with a tentative D call TRBD2 (6 bases). Deletions cut 5 bases from V and 2 bases from J, with 10 bases between. From germline, CDR1 is SGHAT and CDR2 FQNNGV. The CDR3 runs to 13 residues. The CDR3 DNA sequence: TGTGCCAGCAGCCCACTAGCCCCCTACGAGCAGTACTTC. This sequence encodes CASSPLAPYEQYF.

The rearrangement joins TRBV4-2 to TRBJ1-5, with D maybe TRBD1 (5 bases). Germline V gene sequence: CDR1 LGHNA, CDR2 YNFKEQ. V dropped 1 base and J dropped 4 bases, with 8 bases sitting between them. The CDR3 has 14 amino acids. CDR3 region: CASSQGQGNQPQHF. CDR3 sequence (DNA): TGTGCCAGCAGCCAAGGGCAGGGTAATCAGCCCCAGCATTTT.

This clonotype occurred a few times. The rearrangement links TRBV12-3 or TRBV12-4 to TRBJ2-1; the D gene is possibly TRBD2 (6 bases). V lost 5 bases, J lost 8 bases, and 16 bases lay in between. The CDR3 length is 14 residues. The CDR3 loop reads CASSPRLGGDEQFF. The CDR3 DNA reads as TGTGCCAGCAGTCCCAGACTAGGAGGCGATGAGCAGTTCTTC.

The CDR3 sequence is CSVAGRMDKETQYF. In DNA form, the CDR3 reads TGCAGCGTTGCTGGACGGATGGACAAGGAGACCCAGTACTTC. This chain links TRBV29-1 with TRBJ2-5; possibly TRBD1 for D (5 bases). Germline V gene lookup returns CDR1 SQVTM and CDR2 ANQGSEA. The length of the CDR3 is 14 residues. V was pared by 4 bases and J by 5 bases, with 17 bases between. The full variable domain, with the rest looked up from reference TRBV29-1 and TRBJ2-5, is SAVISQKPSRDICQRGTSLTIQCQVDSQVTMMFWYRQQPGQSLTLIATANQGSEATYESGFVIDKFPISRPNLTFSTLTVSNMSPEDSSIYLCSVAGRMDKETQYFGPGTRLLVL.

This clonotype showed up many times. CDR3 DNA: TGCAGCGTTGGTAGGACAAACCAAGAGACCCAGTACTTC. Translating it yields CSVGRTNQETQYF. The chain employs TRBV29-1 and TRBJ2-5; TRBD1 is a possible D gene (5 bases). Between the trimmed V and J ends, which lost 4 bases and 0 bases, there was a span of 9 bases. The CDR3 totals 13 residues. CDR1 SQVTM and CDR2 ANQGSEA come from the germline V gene.

The table lists this clonotype with many counts. DNA for the CDR3: TGTGCCAGCAGCCGGACAGCCACCTACGAGCAGTACTTC. Its translation: CASSRTATYEQYF. The chain is built from TRBV6-5 and TRBJ2-7; tentatively, D is TRBD1 (6 bases). The CDR3 length is 13 residues. The germline V gene has CDR1 MNHEY and CDR2 SVGAGI. Trimming took off 6 bases at V and 2 bases at J, with 11 bases between the two ends.